The 29 T cell receptor beta chains below were found in one sample sequenced in a study of blood T cell repertoires in COVID-19. The assay was immunoSEQ multiplex PCR, and TCRdb's table has in-frame clones only and misses some. The data hold about 68,000 clones, with over 75% observed a single time. Sequenced: peripheral blood. Receptor source: a human donor in a cohort sampled during active COVID-19.

The chain couples TRBV28 to TRBJ1-1, with D unclear. This CDR3 is 11 amino acids long. Germline lookup yields CDR1 MDHEN and CDR2 SYDVKM. Trimming pared 11 bases from V and 1 base from J, leaving 8 bases between. CDR3 region: CAAIRNTEAFF. In nucleotides, the CDR3 is TGTGCCGCTATTCGGAACACTGAAGCTTTCTTT.

This chain joins TRBV18 and TRBJ2-1, with TRBD2 matching over 8 bases. The germline CDR1 and CDR2 sequences are KGHSH and LQKENI. V lost 3 bases, J lost 0 bases, and 10 bases stayed unmatched. The CDR3 loop spans 18 amino acids. The chain's CDR3 is CASSPLVSGGSSYNEQFF. For the CDR3, the DNA is TGTGCCAGCTCACCTCTCGTCTCGGGAGGGAGCTCCTACAATGAGCAGTTCTTC.

The rearrangement uses TRBV7-9 and TRBJ2-2; no firm D call. Germline V gene data show CDR1 as SEHNR and CDR2 as FQNEAQ (reference sequence). V lost 5 bases and J lost 7, with 14 bases in between. The CDR3 contains 14 residues. The CDR3 DNA is TGTGCCAGCAGCGCCGCCTTGCGAGGCGGGGAGCTGTTTTTT. Protein: CASSAALRGGELFF. The whole variable domain, filled in from reference TRBV7-9 and TRBJ2-2, reads DTGVSQNPRHKITKRGQNVTFRCDPISEHNRLYWYRQTLGQGPEFLTYFQNEAQLEKSRLLSDRFSAERPKGSFSTLEIQRTEQGDSAMYLCASSAALRGGELFFGEGSRLTVL.

The genes are TRBV19 and TRBJ1-2; 12 bases align to TRBD1. V shed 7 bases, J shed 7 bases, and the junction held 10 bases outside the gene matches. The germline gives CDR1 LNHDA, CDR2 SQIVND (reference sequence). The CDR3 loop spans 15 amino acids. The CDR3 region has the DNA TGTGCCAGTATTTTCCGGGACAGGGGGCCAGGTGGCTACACCTTC. Translating gives CASIFRDRGPGGYTF.

By frequency in the sample, this clone is medium-sized (0.01 to 0.1%). The chain combines TRBV19 with TRBJ1-1; D is perhaps TRBD1 (5 bases). The V end lost 5 bases, the J end lost 4 bases, and 20 bases lay between the germline ends. This CDR3 contains 16 residues. Per germline, CDR1 LNHDA and CDR2 SQIVND (reference sequence). The CDR3 protein is CASSYPGTTRSTEAFF. CDR3 nucleotides: TGTGCCAGTAGTTATCCTGGGACTACGCGGAGCACTGAAGCTTTCTTT.

This clone appeared many times. V and J are TRBV7-2 and TRBJ1-4; D not resolved. Deletions cut 3 bases from V and 0 bases from J, with 5 bases between. The CDR3 runs to 14 residues. Germline values: CDR1 SGHTA, CDR2 FQGNSA. The CDR3 DNA sequence: TGTGCCAGCAGCTTGGGAGCAACTAATGAAAAACTGTTTTTT. This gives the protein CASSLGATNEKLFF.

This rearrangement joins TRBV6-5 to TRBJ2-7; maybe TRBD1 (6 bases). Germline CDR1 is MNHEY and CDR2 is SVGAGI. The CDR3 totals 13 residues. The V end was cut by 8 bases, the J end by 4 bases, with 15 bases between. CDR3 bases: TGTGCCAGCGCCAGGGGTTTCGGGTACGAGCAGTACTTC. Its translation: CASARGFGYEQYF.

This clone was found a few times. The V gene is TRBV28, the J gene TRBJ1-2; no definite D call. V was cut by 9 bases and J by 5 bases, with 19 bases left in between. CDR3 length: 14 amino acids. From germline, CDR1 is MDHEN and CDR2 SYDVKM. The CDR3 here is CASTSWAGDYGYTF. The DNA for the CDR3 is TGTGCCAGTACCTCATGGGCAGGCGATTATGGCTACACCTTC.

The chain employs TRBV28 and TRBJ1-5; D unresolved. The CDR3 spans 16 residues. Germline V gives CDR1 MDHEN, CDR2 SYDVKM. V lost 1 base and J lost 0, with 10 bases in between. The CDR3 region is CASSLSPGYSNQPQHF. The CDR3 nucleotides read TGTGCCAGCAGTTTATCCCCGGGATATAGCAATCAGCCCCAGCATTTT.

This clone is a singleton in its sample. The chain couples TRBV9 to TRBJ2-3; 9 nucleotides agree with TRBD2. The CDR3 runs to 16 residues. Per the germline V gene, CDR1 is SGDLS and CDR2 is YYNGEE. After removal of 2 bases from V and 5 bases from J, the junction contained 9 bases not matched to a gene. The CDR3 bases are TGTGCCAGCAGCGTCCGGGGGACTAGCTCCATAGATACGCAGTATTTT. Translating it yields CASSVRGTSSIDTQYF.

The CDR3 loop is CAIIGDSYNEQFF. The CDR3 region has the DNA TGTGCCATCATTGGCGACTCATACAATGAGCAGTTCTTC. J is TRBJ2-1 and V is TRBV10-3; the D is unclear. The CDR3 runs 13 residues. Trimming pared 7 bases from V and 4 bases from J, leaving 11 bases between. Germline loops: CDR1 ENHRY, CDR2 SYGVKD.

The chain combines TRBV6-5 with TRBJ2-7; 11 bases align to TRBD1. The trim removed 2 bases at V and 3 bases at J, leaving 3 bases unmatched. The CDR3 loop spans 15 amino acids. Germline loops: CDR1 MNHEY, CDR2 SVGAGI. The CDR3 here is CASSYRDRGNYEQYF. The CDR3 DNA sequence: TGTGCCAGCAGTTACAGGGACAGGGGGAACTACGAGCAGTACTTC.

The chain joins TRBV28 to TRBJ2-3, with 14 positions matching TRBD2. The ends lost 3 bases at V and 6 bases at J; junction bases unmatched: 5. The CDR3 is 16 amino acids. From germline, CDR1 is MDHEN and CDR2 SYDVKM. CDR3 DNA sequence: TGTGCCAGCAGTTTCGGGACTAGCGGGAGACCGGATACGCAGTATTTT. Encoded protein: CASSFGTSGRPDTQYF. The full variable domain, rest sourced from reference TRBV28 and TRBJ2-3, is DVKVTQSSRYLVKRTGEKVFLECVQDMDHENMFWYRQDPGLGLRLIYFSYDVKMKEKGDIPEGYSVSREKKERFSLILESASTNQTSMYLCASSFGTSGRPDTQYFGPGTRLTVL.

The chain has TRBV19 and TRBJ1-5, with a weak D call TRBD1 (6 bases). Trimming removed 1 base from V and 2 bases from J, with 9 bases in between. Germline CDR1 LNHDA, CDR2 SQIVND (reference sequence). The CDR3 sequence is 15 residues long. The CDR3 DNA sequence: TGTGCCAGTAGTATAGCAGGGGCTGGCAATCAGCCCCAGCATTTT. Translating it yields CASSIAGAGNQPQHF.

The chain carries TRBV5-1 and TRBJ1-1; D unresolved. CDR1 and CDR2 from the germline V gene are SGHRS and YFSETQ. The CDR3 totals 15 residues. Trimming shortened V by 0 bases and J by 5 bases, and 14 bases separated the two germline ends. CDR3 DNA: TGCGCCAGCAGCTTGGGAGAGGCCGCGGGGACTGAAGCTTTCTTT. Protein sequence: CASSLGEAAGTEAFF.

The chain is built from TRBV28 and TRBJ2-1; TRBD2 matches 7 bases. Trimming removed 6 bases from V and 8 bases from J; junction bases left unmatched: 4. The CDR3 totals 12 residues. The germline gives CDR1 MDHEN, CDR2 SYDVKM. CDR3 sequence reads: CASRRREYEQFF. Written as DNA, the CDR3 is TGTGCCAGCAGGAGGCGGGAGTATGAGCAGTTCTTC.

V gene TRBV9 combines with J gene TRBJ1-2; D is unclear. In germline, CDR1 is SGDLS, CDR2 YYNGEE. This CDR3 is built from 15 residues. V lost 4 bases, J lost 3 bases, and 16 bases lay in between. The DNA of the CDR3 is TGTGCCAGCAGCCCAGTGAGGGTGAGGGACTATGGCTACACCTTC. Protein product: CASSPVRVRDYGYTF.

V and J are TRBV5-4 and TRBJ1-1; maybe TRBD1 (5 bases). This CDR3 is built from 16 residues. Per germline, CDR1 SGHNT and CDR2 YYREEE (reference sequence). Trimming took 3 bases from V and 1 from J, leaving 16 bases between them. The CDR3 sequence is CASSSGTRFSNTEAFF. The CDR3 nucleotides read TGTGCCAGCAGCTCCGGGACTCGATTTTCGAACACTGAAGCTTTCTTT. The full variable domain, its missing parts supplied by reference TRBV5-4 and TRBJ1-1, is ETGVTQSPTHLIKTRGQQVTLRCSSQSGHNTVSWYQQALGQGPQFIFQYYREEENGRGNFPPRFSGLQFPNYSSELNVNALELDDSALYLCASSSGTRFSNTEAFFGQGTRLTVV.

The chain combines TRBV25-1 with TRBJ1-1; possibly TRBD1 for D (6 bases). Germline assignment: CDR1 MGHDK and CDR2 SYGVNS. CDR3 length: 13 amino acids. Trimming cost V 5 bases and J 4 bases, with 11 bases left between them. CDR3 in DNA: TGTGCCAGCAGTTCGACAGGTAGCACTGAAGCTTTCTTT. As protein: CASSSTGSTEAFF.

The chain joins TRBV24-1 to TRBJ2-5, with 15 positions matching TRBD2. The CDR3 extends over 17 amino acids. After removal of 4 bases from V and 5 bases from J, the junction contained 7 bases not matched to a gene. Germline CDR1 reads KGHDR; CDR2 reads SFDVKD. DNA of the CDR3: TGTGCCACCAGTGAACCCGGGACTAGCGGGGGGTATGAGACCCAGTACTTC. Residues: CATSEPGTSGGYETQYF.

This chain joins TRBV24-1 and TRBJ2-3; D is unresolved. The CDR3 runs 16 residues. Germline CDR1 reads KGHDR; CDR2 reads SFDVKD. The germline V and J ends were trimmed by 5 bases and 0 bases, with 14 bases remaining between them. In DNA form, the CDR3 reads TGTGCCACCAGTGTCCCGAGTAGCCTCAGCACAGATACGCAGTATTTT. It codes for CATSVPSSLSTDTQYF.

The genes are TRBV12-1 and TRBJ1-1; TRBD1, the table's D call, lacks a check against the DNA. TRBV12-1 corresponds to a pseudogene. The CDR3 spans 18 residues. CDR3 protein: CASSFELGGRMVGTEAFF. Here the CDR3 DNA reads TGTGCCAGCAGCTTTGAGCTTGGGGGCAGGATGGTAGGCACTGAAGCTTTCTTT.

This chain links TRBV25-1 with TRBJ1-1, with TRBD1 identical over 9 bases. V dropped 4 bases and J dropped 4; count of bases not matched to a gene: 7. The length of the CDR3 is 15 residues. Germline CDR1 reads MGHDK; CDR2 reads SYGVNS. This chain's CDR3 is CASSAVQGARTEAFF. The CDR3 nucleotides are TGTGCCAGCAGTGCCGTACAGGGGGCGCGCACTGAAGCTTTCTTT.

The V and J genes are TRBV4-1 and TRBJ2-1, with a weak D call TRBD1 (5 bases). The CDR3 contains 15 residues. Trimming cost V 4 bases and J 0 bases, with 10 bases left between them. From germline, CDR1 is MGHRA and CDR2 YSYEKL. The CDR3 region has the DNA TGCGCCAGCAGCCCAGGGTGGAGCTCCTACAATGAGCAGTTCTTC. It codes for CASSPGWSSYNEQFF.

The CDR3 coding sequence is TGTGCCAGCAGACTCAGGGGGCGCGGCACAGATACGCAGTATTTT. It specifies CASRLRGRGTDTQYF. The V call is TRBV28, the J call TRBJ2-3; 8 nucleotides align to TRBD1. Germline V gives CDR1 MDHEN, CDR2 SYDVKM. Trimming at V came to 6 bases and at J to 1 base, leaving 6 bases not matched to a gene. The CDR3 is 15 residues long.

The chain joins TRBV9 to TRBJ1-3; D perhaps matches TRBD1 (6 bases). Germline values: CDR1 SGDLS, CDR2 YYNGEE. Trimming shortened V by 3 bases and J by 0 bases, and 22 bases separated the two germline ends. The CDR3 has 19 residues. DNA for the CDR3: TGTGCCAGCAGCGCATTTCTGACAGGATCCCGGGTCTCTGGAAACACCATATATTTT. Its translation is CASSAFLTGSRVSGNTIYF.

The chain has TRBV28 and TRBJ2-7; D is unresolved. This CDR3 is built from 16 residues. Germline V gene sequence: CDR1 MDHEN, CDR2 SYDVKM. Between the trimmed V and J ends, which lost 6 bases and 3 bases, there was a span of 21 bases. The CDR3 DNA follows: TGTGCCAGCAGGGCACATGCCGTGCCCCTCAACTACGAGCAGTACTTC. It specifies CASRAHAVPLNYEQYF.

V gene TRBV5-1 combines with J gene TRBJ1-4; 10 positions match TRBD1. Per germline, CDR1 SGHRS and CDR2 YFSETQ. This CDR3 is built from 13 residues. V lost 7 bases to trimming and J lost 6 bases; unmatched junction nucleotides: 3. CDR3 sequence: CASQGQGHEKLFF. The CDR3 DNA reads TGCGCCAGCCAGGGACAGGGGCATGAAAAACTGTTTTTT.

This chain links TRBV19 with TRBJ1-2, with TRBD1 matching over 9 bases. CDR1 and CDR2 from the germline V gene are LNHDA and SQIVND (reference sequence). Trimming cost V 8 bases and J 5 bases; bases outside gene matches: 9. The CDR3 contains 14 residues. Written as DNA, the CDR3 is TGTGCCAGTGGGACAGGGACAGTGGGATATGGCTACACCTTC. Translated: CASGTGTVGYGYTF. The variable domain in full, with the rest retrieved from reference TRBV19 and TRBJ1-2, is DGGITQSPKYLFRKEGQNVTLSCEQNLNHDAMYWYRQDPGQGLRLIYYSQIVNDFQKGDIAEGYSVSREKKESFPLTVTSAQKNPTAFYLCASGTGTVGYGYTFGSGTRLTVV.